This record looks at one TCR beta chain sequence and its context. The CDR3 consists of 14 residues. V lost 3 bases to trimming and J lost 0 bases, with 8 bases between them. Germline V gene lookup returns CDR1 SNHLY and CDR2 FYNNEI. The data are from a study of blood T cell repertoires in COVID-19. As for the study in general: Some COVID-19 samples were acute and others convalescent; all came from the United States, Italy and Spain.

The authors' processing: Using reference gene primer amplification, nucleated cell counts were estimated. Produced via immunoSEQ multiplex PCR; TCRdb's table is partial and in-frame only. The V and J calls and clone size come from that table; D and trimming were worked out from the DNA. The sample carries roughly 79,000 clones, about 91% recorded once. The source is a woman aged 45-60 years with acute or convalescent COVID-19. Source material: peripheral blood. The chain links TRBV2 to TRBJ1-1; TRBD1 might be the D (5 bases). CDR3 DNA sequence: TGTGCCAGCAGTGACAGGGTGGTGAACACTGAAGCTTTCTTT. It yields the protein CASSDRVVNTEAFF. Complete variable domain (other parts from reference TRBV2 and TRBJ1-1): EPEVTQTPSHQVTQMGQEVILRCVPISNHLYFYWYRQILGQKVEFLVSFYNNEISEKSEIFDDQFSVERPDGSNFTLKIRSTKLEDSAMYFCASSDRVVNTEAFFGQGTRLTVV.